This TCR beta chain was sequenced during a study of CD8+CD57+ T cells in acquired aplastic anemia. Study details: CD4+ and CD8+ cells, once sorted, gave DNA averaging roughly 3.2 ug.

For sequencing, patients were chosen who had shown expansion of CD8+CD57+ cells by flow cytometry. This clonotype showed up many times. The antigen is unknown. V was pared by 5 bases and J by 3 bases, with 2 bases of the junction left unmatched. The germline V gene encodes CDR1 SGHTA and CDR2 FQGNSA. The CDR3 covers 13 residues. Profiling that covered TCR beta VDJ and CDR3 relied on genomic DNA as its template. TCRdb re-called the reads through MiXCR, storing one row per CDR3 protein. The data contain more than 150,000 distinct CDR3 sequences, less than 60% of them seen just once; the ten biggest clones take up more than 1.5%. Study findings and constraints: Patients and healthy controls showed no significant CD8+ Simpson's diversity difference.

The sample taken for sequencing was sorted CD4+, CD8+, or CD8+CD57+ T cells (not recorded which) from PBMCs. The origin of this receptor is a human donor with aplastic anemia. V is TRBV7-2 and J is TRBJ1-2; 8 bases agree with TRBD1. This CDR3 reads CASSRQGYYGYTF. DNA of the CDR3: TGTGCCAGCAGCCGACAGGGGTACTATGGCTACACCTTC.